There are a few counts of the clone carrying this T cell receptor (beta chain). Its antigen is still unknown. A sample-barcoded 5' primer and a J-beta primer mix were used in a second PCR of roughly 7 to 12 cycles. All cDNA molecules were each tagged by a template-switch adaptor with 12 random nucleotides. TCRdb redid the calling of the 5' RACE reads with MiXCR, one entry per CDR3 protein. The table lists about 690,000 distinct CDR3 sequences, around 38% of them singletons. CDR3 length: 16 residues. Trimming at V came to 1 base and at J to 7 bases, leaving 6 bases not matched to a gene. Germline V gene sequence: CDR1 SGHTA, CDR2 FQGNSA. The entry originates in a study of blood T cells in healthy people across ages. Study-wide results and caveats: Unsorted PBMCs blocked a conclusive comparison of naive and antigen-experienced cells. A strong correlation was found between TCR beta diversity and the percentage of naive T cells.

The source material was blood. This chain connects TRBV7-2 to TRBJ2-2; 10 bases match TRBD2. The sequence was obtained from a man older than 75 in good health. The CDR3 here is CASSLGKRGGLGELFF. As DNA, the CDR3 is TGTGCCAGCAGCTTAGGGAAGCGGGGGGGCCTCGGGGAGCTGTTTTTT.